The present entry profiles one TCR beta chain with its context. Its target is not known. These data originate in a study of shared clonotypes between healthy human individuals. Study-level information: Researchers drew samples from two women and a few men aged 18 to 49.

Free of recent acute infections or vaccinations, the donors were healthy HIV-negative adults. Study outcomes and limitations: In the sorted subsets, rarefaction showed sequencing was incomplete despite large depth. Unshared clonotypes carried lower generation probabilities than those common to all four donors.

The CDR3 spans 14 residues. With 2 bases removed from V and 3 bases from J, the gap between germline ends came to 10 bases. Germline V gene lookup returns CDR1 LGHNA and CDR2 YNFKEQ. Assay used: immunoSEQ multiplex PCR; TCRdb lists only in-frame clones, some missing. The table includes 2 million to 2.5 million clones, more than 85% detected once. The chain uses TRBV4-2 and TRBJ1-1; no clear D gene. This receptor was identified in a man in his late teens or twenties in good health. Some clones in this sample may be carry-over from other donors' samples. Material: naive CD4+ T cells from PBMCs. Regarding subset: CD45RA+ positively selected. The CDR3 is CASSQSGGYTEAFF. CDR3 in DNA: TGTGCCAGCAGCCAAAGTGGCGGATACACTGAAGCTTTCTTT.